Listed below are T cell receptor beta chains from one sample, sequenced in a study of shared clonotypes between healthy human individuals. TCRdb keeps only in-frame clones here, not all; method: immunoSEQ multiplex PCR. The sample contains 1.5 million to 1.9 million clones, approximately 98% of which appear only once. What was sequenced was naive CD4+ T cells sorted from blood. These receptors were collected from a man aged 30-40 years in good health. CDR3s include the opening cysteine and the closing phenylalanine or tryptophan. A D gene is named only where the DNA matches it firmly. Some rows mark clone size as missing; the rest say once, few, many or name a class of expanded clone.

TRBJ2-5 | - | - | TRBV6-5 | TGTGCCAGCAGTTACGACAGACAAGAGACCCAGTACTTC | CASSYDRQETQYF
TRBJ2-1 | - | - | TRBV30 | TGTGCCTGGAGTCGCCAGGGTTATGAGCAGTTCTTC | CAWSRQGYEQFF
TRBJ2-3 | - | TRBD2 | TRBV9 | TGTGCCAGCAGCGTAGTGGCTAGCGGGAGGGCCCATACGCAGTATTTT | CASSVVASGRAHTQYF
TRBJ1-4 | - | TRBD1 | TRBV29-1 | TGCAGCGTTGCGGAGGGGGCCCTGACAACTAATGAAAAACTGTTTTTT | CSVAEGALTTNEKLFF
TRBJ2-7 | - | TRBD2 | TRBV29-1 | TGCAGCGTGGCCGTACGCGGGAGAGTCCACGAGCAGTACTTC | CSVAVRGRVHEQYF
TRBJ2-7 | - | - | TRBV28 | TGTGCCAGCAGTCCCCCGGTGAGCTACGAGCAGTACTTC | CASSPPVSYEQYF
TRBJ2-5 | - | - | TRBV5-4 | TGTGCCAGCAGCTTTGACAGATCCGGGGAGACCCAGTACTTC | CASSFDRSGETQYF
TRBJ2-5 | - | TRBD1 | TRBV28 | TGTGCCAGCAGTTTGGGCAGAAACAGGGGGCGCGGGGAGACCCAGTACTTC | CASSLGRNRGRGETQYF
TRBJ2-1 | - | TRBD1 | TRBV5-1 | TGCGCCAGCAGCTTGGGCCAGGGGGTCTACAATGAGCAGTTCTTC | CASSLGQGVYNEQFF
TRBJ1-1 | - | - | TRBV5-1 | TGCGCCAGCAGCTTGGCCACGAGGGAGGGTGAAGCTTTCTTT | CASSLATREGEAFF
TRBJ2-1 | - | TRBD1 | TRBV9 | TGTGCCAGCAGCGACAGGGGTGGATTATCTAGGCACCTTGACAATGAGCAGTTCTTC | CASSDRGGLSRHLDNEQFF
TRBJ2-7 | - | TRBD1 | TRBV7-2 | TGTGCCAGCAGCTTACAGGGGGCCTCCTACGAGCAGTACTTC | CASSLQGASYEQYF
TRBJ1-3 | - | - | TRBV9 | TGTGCCAGCAGCGTCACCGAGCGCTCTGGAAACACCATATATTTT | CASSVTERSGNTIYF
TRBJ2-7 | - | TRBD1 | TRBV14 | TGTGCCAGCAGCCCAGAGCAGGGGGCGCGCTCCTACGAGCAGTACTTC | CASSPEQGARSYEQYF
TRBJ1-1 | - | - | TRBV7-9 | TGTGCCAGCAGCTTAAAAGGGAGTGCTGAAGCTTTCTTT | CASSLKGSAEAFF
TRBJ2-7 | - | - | TRBV10-1 | TGCGCCAGCAGTGCTTCCACTAGTTTGGCCTACGAGCAGTACTTC | CASSASTSLAYEQYF
TRBJ1-1 | - | - | TRBV6-1 | TGTGCCAGCAGTGTGACAACCCACACTGAAGCTTTCTTT | CASSVTTHTEAFF
TRBJ1-2 | once | TRBD1 | TRBV28 | TGTGCCAGCAGTGGGGGGACAGGGGCTACACATTATGGCTACACCTTC | CASSGGTGATHYGYTF
TRBJ1-1 | - | - | TRBV6-5 | TGTGCCAGCAGTTATTTGGGCGGCTTGAACACTGAAGCTTTCTTT | CASSYLGGLNTEAFF
TRBJ1-2 | - | TRBD1 | TRBV5-1 | TGCGCCAGCAGCCTCGGGACAGGGGATGGCTACACCTTC | CASSLGTGDGYTF
TRBJ2-2 | - | - | TRBV5-4 | TGTGCCAGCAGCAGAGCTCTGGGCACCGGGGAGCTGTTTTTT | CASSRALGTGELFF
TRBJ1-4 | - | - | TRBV15 | TGTGCCACCAGCAGAGATCTGTGGTCAAGGTTTTTT | CATSRDLWSRFF
TRBJ2-1 | - | - | TRBV14 | TGTGCCAGCAGCCAAGATATCAGTCCTTCTAATGAGCAGTTCTTC | CASSQDISPSNEQFF
TRBJ2-1 | - | - | TRBV10-2 | TGCGCCAGCAGTGAGGGGGCAGGGACTGGGCAGTTCTTC | CASSEGAGTGQFF
TRBJ1-2 | - | - | TRBV29-1 | TGCAGCGTTGAAACTAACGGGGACAGCTACACCTTC | CSVETNGDSYTF
TRBJ1-2 | - | TRBD1 | TRBV6-6 | TGTGCCAGCAATCCGACAGGGGGCGATGGCTACACCTTC | CASNPTGGDGYTF
TRBJ2-5 | - | - | TRBV2 | TGTGCCAGCAGTGGTGGCGGTAGGATCGAGACCCAGTACTTC | CASSGGGRIETQYF
TRBJ2-1 | - | TRBD2 | TRBV4-2 | TGTGCCAGCAGCCAAGCAGCCGGGAGGCCCCTCAATGAGCAGTTCTTC | CASSQAAGRPLNEQFF
TRBJ2-7 | - | - | TRBV28 | TGTGCCAGCAGTCTATACGAGCAGTACTTC | CASSLYEQYF
TRBJ1-1 | - | TRBD1 | TRBV27 | TGTGCCAGCAGTTTAATTTATGGGACAGGGTGGCAGAACACTGAAGCTTTCTTT | CASSLIYGTGWQNTEAFF
TRBJ2-3 | once | - | TRBV4-2 | TGTGCCAGCAGCTCCCACCGACAGGGCACAGATACGCAGTATTTT | CASSSHRQGTDTQYF
TRBJ2-3 | - | - | TRBV18 | TGTGCCAGCTCCTCAGGAGATACGCAGTATTTT | CASSSGDTQYF
TRBJ2-7 | - | - | TRBV4-2 | TGTGCCAGCAGCCGATCGCCGGGACTCCTCTACGAGCAGTACTTC | CASSRSPGLLYEQYF
TRBJ2-1 | - | - | TRBV25-1 | TGTGCCAGCACCAACCTGGGACGTGAGCAGTTCTTC | CASTNLGREQFF
TRBJ1-4 | - | - | TRBV10-3 | TGTGCCATTAACGGAGCAACTAATGAAAAACTGTTTTTT | CAINGATNEKLFF